The present T cell receptor (beta chain) was sequenced within a study of shared clonotypes between healthy human individuals. The CDR3 has 15 residues. The trim removed 6 bases at V and 2 bases at J, leaving 4 bases unmatched. Germline CDR1 is MNHEY and CDR2 is SVGAGI. The naive CD8 subset, CD45RO-negative cells positively selected for CCR7, excluded terminally differentiated effector memory CD45RA+ cells. Caucasian adults residing in Nashville, Tennessee made up all the donors. The assay was run at deep level. Each cell subset's genomic DNA was divided evenly among several immunoSEQ plates. Replicate PCRs from sorted subsets contained approximately 190 ng DNA, which is around 30,000 T cell genomes. TCRdb keeps only in-frame clones here, not all; method: immunoSEQ multiplex PCR. The top ten clones hold under 2% of a sample with around 1.9 million clones, about 92% of them seen once.

This sequence joins TRBV6-5 and TRBJ2-7; 13 bases match TRBD2. Sequencing input: naive CD8+ T cells from PBMCs. The clonotype was recovered from a young man in good health. Some clones in this sample may be carry-over from other donors' samples. The CDR3 DNA is TGTGCCAGCAGCCTAGGACTAGCGGGGGCCTACGAGCAGTACTTC. Its protein product is CASSLGLAGAYEQYF.